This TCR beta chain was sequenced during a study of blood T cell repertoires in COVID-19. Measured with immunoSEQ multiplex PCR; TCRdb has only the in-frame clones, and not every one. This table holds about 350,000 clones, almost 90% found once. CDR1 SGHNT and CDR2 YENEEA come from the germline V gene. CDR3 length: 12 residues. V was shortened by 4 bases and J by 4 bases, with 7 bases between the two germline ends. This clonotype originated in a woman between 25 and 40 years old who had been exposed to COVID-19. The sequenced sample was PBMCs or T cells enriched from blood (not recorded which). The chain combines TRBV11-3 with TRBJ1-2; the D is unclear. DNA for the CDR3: TGTGCCAGCAGCTCTCAGGCCTATGGCTACACCTTC. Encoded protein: CASSSQAYGYTF.